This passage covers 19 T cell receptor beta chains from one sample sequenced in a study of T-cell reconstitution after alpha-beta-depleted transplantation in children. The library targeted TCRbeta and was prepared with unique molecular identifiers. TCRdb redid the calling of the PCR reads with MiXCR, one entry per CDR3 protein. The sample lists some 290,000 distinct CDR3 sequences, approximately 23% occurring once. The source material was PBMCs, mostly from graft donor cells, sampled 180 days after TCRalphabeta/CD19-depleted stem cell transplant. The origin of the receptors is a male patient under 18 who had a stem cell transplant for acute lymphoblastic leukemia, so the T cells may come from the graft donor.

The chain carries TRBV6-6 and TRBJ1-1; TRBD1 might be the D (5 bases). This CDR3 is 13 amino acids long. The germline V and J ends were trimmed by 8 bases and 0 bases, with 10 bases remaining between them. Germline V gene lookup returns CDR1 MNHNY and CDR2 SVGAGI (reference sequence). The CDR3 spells CASQGLLNTEAFF. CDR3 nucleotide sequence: TGTGCCAGCCAGGGTTTACTGAACACTGAAGCTTTCTTT.

The CDR3 DNA is TGCGCCAGCAGCTCCCTGACAGTGGGGACTGAAGCTTTCTTT. Protein: CASSSLTVGTEAFF. The chain couples TRBV5-1 to TRBJ1-1; a weak D match, TRBD1 (5 bases). Germline CDR1 reads SGHRS; CDR2 reads YFSETQ. Trimming shortened V by 3 bases and J by 5 bases, and 14 bases separated the two germline ends. This CDR3 is built from 14 residues.

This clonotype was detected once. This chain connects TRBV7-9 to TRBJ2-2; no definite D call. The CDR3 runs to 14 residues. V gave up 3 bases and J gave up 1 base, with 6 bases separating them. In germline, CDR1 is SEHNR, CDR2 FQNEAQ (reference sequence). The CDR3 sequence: CASSFGWNTGELFF. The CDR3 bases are TGTGCCAGCAGCTTCGGGTGGAACACCGGGGAGCTGTTTTTT.

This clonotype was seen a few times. The CDR3 reads CASSKGSGRSTDTQYF. The DNA of the CDR3 is TGTGCCAGCAGCAAAGGAAGCGGGAGAAGTACAGATACGCAGTATTTT. The rearrangement uses TRBV21-1 and TRBJ2-3; TRBD2 is the table's D call, not checked against the DNA. TRBV21-1 is annotated as a pseudogene. This CDR3 region has 16 residues.

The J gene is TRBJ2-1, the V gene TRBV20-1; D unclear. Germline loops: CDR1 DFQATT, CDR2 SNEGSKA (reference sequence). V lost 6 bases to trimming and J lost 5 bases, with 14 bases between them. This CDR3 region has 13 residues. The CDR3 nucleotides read TGCAGTGCCCGACGGGCGTTCCACAATGAGCAGTTCTTC. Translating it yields CSARRAFHNEQFF.

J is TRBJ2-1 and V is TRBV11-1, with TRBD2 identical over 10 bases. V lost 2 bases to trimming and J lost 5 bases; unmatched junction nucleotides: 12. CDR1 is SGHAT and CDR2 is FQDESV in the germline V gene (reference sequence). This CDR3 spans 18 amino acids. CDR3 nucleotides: TGTGCCAGCAGCTTATATGGTAGAGGACTAGCGGTGGACAATGAGCAGTTCTTC. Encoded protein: CASSLYGRGLAVDNEQFF.

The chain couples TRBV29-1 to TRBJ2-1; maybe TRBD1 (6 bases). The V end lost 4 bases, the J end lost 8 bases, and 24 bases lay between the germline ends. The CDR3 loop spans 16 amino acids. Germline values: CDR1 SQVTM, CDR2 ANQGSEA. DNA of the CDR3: TGCAGCGTTGTTTTTTGGGGGCTAACAATAAGTGATGAGCAGTTCTTC. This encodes CSVVFWGLTISDEQFF.

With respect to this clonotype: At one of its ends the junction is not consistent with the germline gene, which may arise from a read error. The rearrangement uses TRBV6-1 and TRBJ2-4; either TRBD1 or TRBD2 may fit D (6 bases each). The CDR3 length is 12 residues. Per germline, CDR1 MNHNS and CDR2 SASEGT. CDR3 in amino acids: CASSGWGDIQYF. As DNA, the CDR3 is TGTGCCAGCAGTGGGTGGGGGGACATTCAATACTTC.

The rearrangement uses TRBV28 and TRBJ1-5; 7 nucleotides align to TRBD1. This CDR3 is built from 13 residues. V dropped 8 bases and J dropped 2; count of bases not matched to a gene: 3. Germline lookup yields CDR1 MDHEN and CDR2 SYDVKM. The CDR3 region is CASQDRGNQPQHF. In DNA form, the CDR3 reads TGTGCCAGCCAAGACAGGGGCAATCAGCCCCAGCATTTT.

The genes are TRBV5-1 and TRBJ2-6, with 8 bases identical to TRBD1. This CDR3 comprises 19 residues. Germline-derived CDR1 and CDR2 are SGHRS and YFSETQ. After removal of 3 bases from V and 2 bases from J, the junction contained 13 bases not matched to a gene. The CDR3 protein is CASSSASQTGATGANVLTF. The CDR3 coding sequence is TGCGCCAGCAGCTCTGCCTCCCAGACAGGGGCTACTGGGGCCAACGTCCTGACTTTC.

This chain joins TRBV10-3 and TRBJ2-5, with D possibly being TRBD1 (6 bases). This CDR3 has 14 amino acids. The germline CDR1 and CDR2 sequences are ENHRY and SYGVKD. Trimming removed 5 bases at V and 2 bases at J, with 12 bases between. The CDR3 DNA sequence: TGTGCCATCAGTCTCAGGGGCGCACAAGAGACCCAGTACTTC. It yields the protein CAISLRGAQETQYF.

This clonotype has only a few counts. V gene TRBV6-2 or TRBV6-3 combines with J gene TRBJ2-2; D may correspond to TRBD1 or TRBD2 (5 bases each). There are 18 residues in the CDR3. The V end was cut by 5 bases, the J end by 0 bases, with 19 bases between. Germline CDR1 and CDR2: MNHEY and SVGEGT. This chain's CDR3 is CASSPIRGPRSNTGELFF. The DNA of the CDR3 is TGTGCCAGCAGTCCCATTAGGGGACCCAGATCGAACACCGGGGAGCTGTTTTTT.

CDR3 coding DNA: TGCAGCGTATTTACAGGGGTCCACACCGGGGAGCTGTTTTTT. Encoded protein: CSVFTGVHTGELFF. This rearrangement joins TRBV29-1 to TRBJ2-2, with 7 bases fitting TRBD1. CDR3 size: 14 residues. The germline V gene has CDR1 SQVTM and CDR2 ANQGSEA. Trimming at V came to 6 bases and at J to 3 bases, leaving 7 bases not matched to a gene.

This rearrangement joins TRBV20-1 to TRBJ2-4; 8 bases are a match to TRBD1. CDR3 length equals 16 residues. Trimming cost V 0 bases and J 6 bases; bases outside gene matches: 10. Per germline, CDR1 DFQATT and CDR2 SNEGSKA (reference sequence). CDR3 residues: CSARDLGRQGTNIQYF. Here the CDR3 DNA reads TGCAGTGCTAGAGATCTAGGCAGACAGGGGACAAACATTCAGTACTTC.

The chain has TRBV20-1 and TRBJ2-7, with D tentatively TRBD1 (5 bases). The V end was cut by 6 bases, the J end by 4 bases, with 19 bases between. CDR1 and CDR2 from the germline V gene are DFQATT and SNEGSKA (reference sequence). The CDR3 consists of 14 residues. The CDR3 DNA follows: TGCAGTGCCTTCCCCCCGACCAAGGGGTACGAGCAGTACTTC. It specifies CSAFPPTKGYEQYF.

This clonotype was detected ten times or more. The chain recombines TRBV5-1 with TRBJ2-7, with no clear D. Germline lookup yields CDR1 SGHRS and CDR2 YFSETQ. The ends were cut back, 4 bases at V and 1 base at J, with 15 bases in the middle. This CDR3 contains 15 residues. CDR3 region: CASSKEPGRSYEQYF. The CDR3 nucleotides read TGCGCCAGCAGCAAAGAACCAGGACGATCCTACGAGCAGTACTTC.

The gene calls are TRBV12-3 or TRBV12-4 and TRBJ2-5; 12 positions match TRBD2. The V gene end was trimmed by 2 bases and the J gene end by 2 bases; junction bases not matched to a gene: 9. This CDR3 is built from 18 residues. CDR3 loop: CASSLWFRLAGEQETQYF. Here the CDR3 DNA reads TGTGCCAGCAGTTTATGGTTTAGACTAGCGGGAGAACAAGAGACCCAGTACTTC.

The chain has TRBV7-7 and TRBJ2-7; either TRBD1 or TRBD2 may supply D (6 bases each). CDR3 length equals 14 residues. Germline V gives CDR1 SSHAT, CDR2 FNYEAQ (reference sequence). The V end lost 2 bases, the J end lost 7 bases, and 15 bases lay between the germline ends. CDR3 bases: TGTGCCAGCAGCTTACGCTCGGGGGCGGAGGAGCAGTACTTC. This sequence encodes CASSLRSGAEEQYF.

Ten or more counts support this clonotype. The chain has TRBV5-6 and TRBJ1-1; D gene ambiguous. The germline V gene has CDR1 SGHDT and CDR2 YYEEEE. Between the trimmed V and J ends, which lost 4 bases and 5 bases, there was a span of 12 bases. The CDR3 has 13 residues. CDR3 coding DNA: TGTGCCAGCAGCGCGGACCGTCTAACTGAAGCTTTCTTT. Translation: CASSADRLTEAFF.